The 25 T cell receptor beta chains in this list originate from one sample, sequenced in a study of CD8 T cells in Susac syndrome. Reverse transcription of roughly 0.5 to 1 ug RNA used random hexamers. TCRdb reprocessed the immunoSEQ multiplex PCR reads with MiXCR, giving one entry per CDR3 protein. Here the sample spans some 400,000 distinct CDR3 sequences, around 85% being singletons. Material for sequencing was CD8+ T cells from PBMCs. The receptors shown here come from a human donor with multiple sclerosis.

The chain recombines TRBV27 with TRBJ1-1, with D unclear. The ends were cut back, 2 bases at V and 2 bases at J, with 6 bases in the middle. Germline CDR1 is MNHEY and CDR2 is SMNVEV (reference sequence). The length of the CDR3 is 13 residues. The CDR3 coding sequence is TGTGCCAGCAGTTTAAACAAAAACACTGAAGCTTTCTTT. It specifies CASSLNKNTEAFF.

The CDR3, as DNA: TGTGCCACCAGCGTCGACAGGGGTTCGGGCACTGAAGCTTTCTTT. This gives the protein CATSVDRGSGTEAFF. The rearrangement joins TRBV15 to TRBJ1-1, with 8 bases that match TRBD1. The CDR3 runs to 15 residues. Unmatched junction bases numbered 9, after V lost 5 bases and J lost 4 bases. CDR1 LNHNV and CDR2 YYDKDF come from the germline V gene (reference sequence).

The rearrangement joins TRBV9 to TRBJ2-3; no clear D. The CDR3 extends over 14 amino acids. Looked up from germline, CDR1 is SGDLS and CDR2 is YYNGEE. Between the trimmed V and J ends, which lost 0 bases and 2 bases, there was a span of 7 bases. CDR3: CASSVGLFTDTQYF. CDR3 DNA: TGTGCCAGCAGCGTAGGGTTATTCACAGATACGCAGTATTTT.

This clonotype was counted a single time. The V call is TRBV30, the J call TRBJ2-1, with 10 bases identical to TRBD1. Per germline, CDR1 GTSNPN and CDR2 SVGIG (reference sequence). The CDR3 sequence is 14 residues long. V shed 1 base and J 3 bases; nucleotides not matched to a gene: 0. CDR3 bases: TGTGCCTGGAGTGGGACAGGGGGCTACAATGAGCAGTTCTTC. This codes for CAWSGTGGYNEQFF.

This CDR3 reads CASSLGGAAYNEQFF. CDR3 DNA: TGTGCCAGTAGCCTGGGGGGGGCGGCCTACAATGAGCAGTTCTTC. The chain is built from TRBV19 and TRBJ2-1, with D perhaps TRBD2 (7 bases). Germline CDR1 reads LNHDA; CDR2 reads SQIVND (reference sequence). Trimming took 6 bases from V and 2 from J, leaving 14 bases between them. This CDR3 has 15 amino acids.

This chain connects TRBV11-1 to TRBJ2-3, with D uncertain. Germline CDR1 is SGHAT and CDR2 is FQDESV (reference sequence). The CDR3 extends over 16 amino acids. Trimming shortened V by 5 bases and J by 2 bases, and 17 bases separated the two germline ends. CDR3 nucleotide sequence: TGTGCCAGCAGCCCACTCGTTTCAGGCTACACAGATACGCAGTATTTT. This gives the protein CASSPLVSGYTDTQYF.

This clonotype was observed a single time. The chain combines TRBV12-3 or TRBV12-4 with TRBJ2-7; D could derive from TRBD1 or TRBD2 (5 bases each). This CDR3 is 15 amino acids long. The ends were cut back, 6 bases at V and 6 bases at J, with 21 bases in the middle. CDR3 coding DNA: TGTGCCAGCAGCCCCGGGGCAGGGCGACAAATCGAGCAGTACTTC. Protein product: CASSPGAGRQIEQYF.

The rearrangement uses TRBV20-1 and TRBJ2-1; 10 bases line up with TRBD1. The CDR3 spans 15 residues. Germline assignment: CDR1 DFQATT and CDR2 SNEGSKA (reference sequence). V lost 0 bases, J lost 4 bases, and 3 bases stayed unmatched. The CDR3 nucleotides read TGCAGTGCTAGAGATGGGGACAGGGGATACAATGAGCAGTTCTTC. Amino acids: CSARDGDRGYNEQFF.

The CDR3 here is CASSQPTLGQGFSSYNSPLHF. The CDR3 bases are TGTGCCAGCAGTCAACCGACTCTGGGACAGGGGTTTTCATCCTATAATTCACCCCTCCACTTT. The chain carries TRBV4-2 and TRBJ1-6, with 10 bases fitting TRBD1. CDR3 size: 21 residues. Per germline, CDR1 LGHNA and CDR2 YNFKEQ. With 6 bases clipped from V and 1 base from J, the junction kept 18 bases outside the gene matches.

The chain recombines TRBV29-1 with TRBJ2-7, with D possibly matching TRBD2 (6 bases). Between the trimmed V and J ends, which lost 4 bases and 3 bases, there was a span of 13 bases. Germline V gene sequence: CDR1 SQVTM, CDR2 ANQGSEA. The CDR3 is 13 residues long. The CDR3 loop is CSVGAGLNYEQYF. The CDR3, as DNA: TGCAGCGTTGGGGCGGGACTTAACTACGAGCAGTACTTC.

This sequence joins TRBV4-1 and TRBJ2-5, with D perhaps assigned TRBD1 or TRBD2 (5 bases each). The CDR3 is 17 residues long. Trimming took 1 base from V and 4 from J, leaving 19 bases between them. Per the germline V gene, CDR1 is MGHRA and CDR2 is YSYEKL. CDR3 nucleotides: TGCGCCAGCAGCCAAGGAGGGGTCCGGTTCGAGGGAGAGACCCAGTACTTC. It translates to CASSQGGVRFEGETQYF.

This clonotype was seen more than once but under ten times. The J gene is TRBJ2-7, the V gene TRBV30; 9 positions agree with TRBD1. CDR3 length: 15 residues. The trim removed 4 bases at V and 4 bases at J, leaving 11 bases unmatched. Germline assignment: CDR1 GTSNPN and CDR2 SVGIG (reference sequence). This CDR3 is CAWNDEGQGLYEQYF. DNA of the CDR3: TGTGCCTGGAACGATGAGGGACAGGGACTTTACGAGCAGTACTTC.

V is TRBV6-1 and J is TRBJ1-6; 10 positions agree with TRBD1. Trimming at V came to 7 bases and at J to 5 bases, leaving 8 bases not matched to a gene. The CDR3 is 16 amino acids. Germline loops: CDR1 MNHNS, CDR2 SASEGT. In DNA, the CDR3 is TGTGCCAGCACCCAAGCCGGACAGGGGGATAATTCACCCCTCCACTTT. Translation gives CASTQAGQGDNSPLHF.

The gene calls are TRBV30 and TRBJ1-3; the D is unclear. Germline V lookup: CDR1 GTSNPN, CDR2 SVGIG (reference sequence). V shed 0 bases and J shed 8 bases, with 11 bases lying between them. This CDR3 has 13 amino acids. CDR3 amino acids: CAWSVTRSDTIYF. For the CDR3, the DNA is TGTGCCTGGAGTGTAACCAGGTCCGACACCATATATTTT.

V is TRBV4-1 and J is TRBJ2-7; TRBD2 matches at 7 bases. Losses at the gene ends were 5 bases for V and 5 bases for J; bases not matched to a gene: 12. Germline V CDR1 and CDR2: MGHRA, YSYEKL. CDR3 length equals 15 residues. This CDR3 is CASSFRGRRTDEQYF. The CDR3 bases are TGCGCCAGCAGCTTTCGCGGGAGACGCACGGACGAGCAGTACTTC.

This rearrangement joins TRBV7-9 to TRBJ2-7, with 10 bases lining up with TRBD1. The CDR3 length is 19 residues. J gave up 2 bases and V 5 bases, and 18 bases lay outside the gene matches. The germline CDR1 and CDR2 sequences are SEHNR and FQNEAQ (reference sequence). CDR3 nucleotides: TGTGCCAGCAGCCACGCACCGGGACAGGGGACATCCTACGCCTACGAGCAGTACTTC. It encodes CASSHAPGQGTSYAYEQYF.

The chain links TRBV5-6 to TRBJ2-2; tentatively, D is TRBD1 (5 bases). Between the trimmed V and J ends, which lost 3 bases and 8 bases, there was a span of 14 bases. This CDR3 region has 14 residues. In germline, CDR1 is SGHDT, CDR2 YYEEEE. The CDR3 DNA reads TGTGCCAGCAGCTCCCAGGGTAACATAGGGGAGCTGTTTTTT. It is translated as CASSSQGNIGELFF.

CDR3 nucleotide sequence: TGTGCCAGCAGTGACTCGGAAAGCTACTCCTACAATGAGCAGTTCTTC. Translating gives CASSDSESYSYNEQFF. This chain uses TRBV6-4 with TRBJ2-1; the D is unclear. The CDR3 loop spans 16 amino acids. Germline V CDR1 and CDR2: MRHNA, SNTAGT. V lost 0 bases to trimming and J lost 0 bases, with 9 bases between them.

CDR3 in amino acids: CASSIIGFGTEAFF. Here the CDR3 DNA reads TGTGCCAGTAGTATTATCGGGTTTGGGACTGAAGCTTTCTTT. The chain carries TRBV19 and TRBJ1-1; unclear D gene. The V gene's germline CDR1 is LNHDA and CDR2 SQIVND (reference sequence). Trimming shortened V by 3 bases and J by 5 bases, and 13 bases separated the two germline ends. This CDR3 is 14 amino acids long.

The chain is built from TRBV5-4 and TRBJ2-1; D is possibly TRBD2 (6 bases). V was pared by 0 bases and J by 8 bases, with 21 bases between. The CDR3 has 17 amino acids. Germline-derived CDR1 and CDR2 are SGHNT and YYREEE (reference sequence). The CDR3 sequence: CASSLEVIAGPWDEQFF. The CDR3 DNA follows: TGTGCCAGCAGCTTGGAGGTGATTGCGGGGCCTTGGGATGAGCAGTTCTTC. The entire variable domain, with the rest obtained from reference TRBV5-4 and TRBJ2-1, is as follows: ETGVTQSPTHLIKTRGQQVTLRCSSQSGHNTVSWYQQALGQGPQFIFQYYREEENGRGNFPPRFSGLQFPNYSSELNVNALELDDSALYLCASSLEVIAGPWDEQFFGPGTRLTVL.

CDR3 sequence reads: CASSTGQMISGELFF. DNA for the CDR3: TGTGCCAGCAGCACTGGACAGATGATTTCCGGGGAGCTGTTTTTT. The V gene is TRBV7-7, the J gene TRBJ2-2, with D possibly TRBD1 on 6 matching bases. CDR1 SSHAT and CDR2 FNYEAQ come from the germline V gene (reference sequence). V lost 5 bases and J lost 6, with 16 bases in between. The CDR3 is 15 residues long.

The rearrangement links TRBV30 to TRBJ1-6; TRBD1 aligns across 10 bases. J lost 7 bases, V lost 4 bases, and 4 bases had no gene match. Germline CDR1 is GTSNPN and CDR2 is SVGIG (reference sequence). This CDR3 comprises 14 residues. The CDR3 loop is CAWNPGQGNSPLHF. The CDR3 DNA follows: TGTGCCTGGAATCCGGGACAGGGGAATTCACCCCTCCACTTT.

This rearrangement joins TRBV6-5 to TRBJ1-1; 8 bases fit TRBD1. The germline CDR1 and CDR2 sequences are MNHEY and SVGAGI. The CDR3 is 16 amino acids. J was trimmed by 1 base and V by 5 bases; bases with no gene match: 9. The CDR3 DNA follows: TGTGCCAGCAGTACTTACCGGACAGGGCCGAACACTGAAGCTTTCTTT. Residues: CASSTYRTGPNTEAFF.

The chain has TRBV5-4 and TRBJ2-7; no clear D gene. Germline V gives CDR1 SGHNT, CDR2 YYREEE (reference sequence). The CDR3 length is 14 residues. The V gene lost 0 bases and the J gene lost 0 bases, with 7 bases spanning the gap. CDR3 sequence: CASSLGATSYEQYF. The CDR3 DNA is TGTGCCAGCAGCTTGGGGGCAACCTCCTACGAGCAGTACTTC.

This clonotype was counted between two and nine times. V is TRBV7-2 and J is TRBJ1-5, with a tentative D call TRBD1 (6 bases). Trimming stripped 2 bases from V and 4 bases from J, with 12 bases between. The germline gives CDR1 SGHTA, CDR2 FQGNSA. The CDR3 loop spans 15 amino acids. CDR3 amino acids: CASSLHRAQNQPQHF. In DNA, the CDR3 is TGTGCCAGCAGCTTACACAGGGCCCAGAATCAGCCCCAGCATTTT. Full variable domain (remainder filled in from reference TRBV7-2 and TRBJ1-5): GAGVSQSPSNKVTEKGKDVELRCDPISGHTALYWYRQSLGQGLEFLIYFQGNSAPDKSGLPSDRFSAERTGGSVSTLTIQRTQQEDSAVYLCASSLHRAQNQPQHFGDGTRLSIL.